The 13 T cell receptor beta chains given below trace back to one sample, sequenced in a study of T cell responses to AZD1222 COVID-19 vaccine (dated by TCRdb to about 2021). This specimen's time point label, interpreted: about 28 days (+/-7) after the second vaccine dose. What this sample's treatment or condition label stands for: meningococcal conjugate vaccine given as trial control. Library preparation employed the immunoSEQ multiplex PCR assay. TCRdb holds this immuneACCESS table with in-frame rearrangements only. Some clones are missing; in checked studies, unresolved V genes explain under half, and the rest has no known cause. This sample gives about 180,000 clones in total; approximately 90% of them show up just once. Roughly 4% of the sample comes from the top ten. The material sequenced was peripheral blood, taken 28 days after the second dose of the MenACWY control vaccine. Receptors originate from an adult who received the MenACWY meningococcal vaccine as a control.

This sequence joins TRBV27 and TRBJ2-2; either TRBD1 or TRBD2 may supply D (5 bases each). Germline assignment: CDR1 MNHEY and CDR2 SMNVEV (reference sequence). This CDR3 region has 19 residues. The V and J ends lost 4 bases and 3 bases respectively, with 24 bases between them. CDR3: CASSSLRVAPRGYTGELFF. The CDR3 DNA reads TGTGCCAGCAGTTCTTTGAGGGTTGCACCCCGGGGCTACACCGGGGAGCTGTTTTTT.

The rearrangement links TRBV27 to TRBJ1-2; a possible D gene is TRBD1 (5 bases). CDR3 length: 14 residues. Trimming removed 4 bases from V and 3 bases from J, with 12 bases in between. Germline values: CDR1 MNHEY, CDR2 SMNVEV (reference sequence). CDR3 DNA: TGTGCCAGCAGTTCCTCAGGGTTCGACTATGGCTACACCTTC. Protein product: CASSSSGFDYGYTF.

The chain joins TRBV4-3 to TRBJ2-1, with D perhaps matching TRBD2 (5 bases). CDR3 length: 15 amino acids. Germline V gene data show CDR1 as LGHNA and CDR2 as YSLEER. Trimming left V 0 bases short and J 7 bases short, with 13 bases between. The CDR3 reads CASSQEFVRENEQFF. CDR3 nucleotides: TGCGCCAGCAGCCAAGAATTTGTGAGGGAAAATGAGCAGTTCTTC.

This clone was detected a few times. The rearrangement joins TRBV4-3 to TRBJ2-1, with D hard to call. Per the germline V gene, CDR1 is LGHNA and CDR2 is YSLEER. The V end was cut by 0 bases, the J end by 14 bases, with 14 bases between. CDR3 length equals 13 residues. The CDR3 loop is CASSQDLAGKEFF. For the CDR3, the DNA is TGCGCCAGCAGCCAAGATCTTGCTGGGAAGGAGTTCTTC.

The CDR3 coding sequence is TGTGCCAGCAGGAGACTAGCGGGAGGGCCCGATACGCAGTATTTT. As protein: CASRRLAGGPDTQYF. The genes are TRBV6-5 and TRBJ2-3, with 14 bases identical to TRBD2. The CDR3 extends over 15 amino acids. The germline gives CDR1 MNHEY, CDR2 SVGAGI. V lost 6 bases and J lost 6; bases outside the gene matches: 5.

The CDR3 region has the DNA TGTGCCAGCAGTCGGGGACTTGATTACTACGAGCAGTACTTC. This translates into CASSRGLDYYEQYF. The chain couples TRBV6-2 or TRBV6-3 to TRBJ2-7; D is perhaps TRBD2 (6 bases). CDR3 size: 14 residues. CDR1 and CDR2 (germline): MNHEY, SVGEGT. Trimming took 5 bases from V and 3 from J, leaving 14 bases between them.

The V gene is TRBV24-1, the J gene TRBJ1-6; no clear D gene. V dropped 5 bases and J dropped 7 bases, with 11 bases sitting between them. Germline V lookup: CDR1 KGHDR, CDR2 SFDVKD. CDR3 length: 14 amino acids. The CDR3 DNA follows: TGTGCCACCAGTGGCGGGAGAAAAAATTCACCCCTCCACTTT. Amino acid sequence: CATSGGRKNSPLHF.

Here the CDR3 reads CASSQDHPGPGGYTF. CDR3 nucleotides: TGCGCCAGCAGCCAAGACCATCCGGGGCCGGGCGGCTACACCTTC. V and J are TRBV4-3 and TRBJ1-2; perhaps TRBD1 as D (5 bases). Germline values: CDR1 LGHNA, CDR2 YSLEER. Trimming left V 0 bases short and J 8 bases short, with 16 bases between. The CDR3 extends over 15 amino acids.

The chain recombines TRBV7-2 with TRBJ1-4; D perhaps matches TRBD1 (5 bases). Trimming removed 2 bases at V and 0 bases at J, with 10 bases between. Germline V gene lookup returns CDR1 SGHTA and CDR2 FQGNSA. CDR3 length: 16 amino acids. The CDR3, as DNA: TGTGCCAGCAGCTTACGGGGCACGGCAACTAATGAAAAACTGTTTTTT. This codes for CASSLRGTATNEKLFF.

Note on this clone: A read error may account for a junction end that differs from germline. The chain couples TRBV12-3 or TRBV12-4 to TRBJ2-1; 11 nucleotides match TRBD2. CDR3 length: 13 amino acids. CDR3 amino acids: CASSSLAGGLGVF. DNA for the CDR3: TGTGCCAGCAGTTCCCTAGCGGGGGGCCTCGGGGTCTTC.

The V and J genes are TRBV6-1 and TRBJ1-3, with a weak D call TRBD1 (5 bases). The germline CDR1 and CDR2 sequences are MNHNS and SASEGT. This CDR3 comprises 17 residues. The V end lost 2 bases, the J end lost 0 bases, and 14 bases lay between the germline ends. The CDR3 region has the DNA TGTGCCAGCAGTGAATTTCGAGACAGACTCTCTGGAAACACCATATATTTT. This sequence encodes CASSEFRDRLSGNTIYF.

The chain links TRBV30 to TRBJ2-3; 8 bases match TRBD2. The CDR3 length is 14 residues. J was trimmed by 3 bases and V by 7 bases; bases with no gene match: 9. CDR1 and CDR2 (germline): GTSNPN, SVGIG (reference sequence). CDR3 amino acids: CALQSGSGTDTQYF. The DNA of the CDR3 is TGTGCCTTGCAAAGCGGGAGTGGTACAGATACGCAGTATTTT.

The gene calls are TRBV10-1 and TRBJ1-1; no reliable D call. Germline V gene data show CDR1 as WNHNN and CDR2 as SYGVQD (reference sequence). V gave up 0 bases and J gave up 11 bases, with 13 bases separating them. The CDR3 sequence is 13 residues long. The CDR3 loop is CASSESAGSSAFF. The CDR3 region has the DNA TGCGCCAGCAGTGAGTCGGCGGGAAGTAGTGCTTTCTTT.